The 14 T cell receptor beta chains presented below share a single source sample, sequenced in a study of blood T cell repertoires in COVID-19. Repertoires were generated with immunoSEQ multiplex PCR, while TCRdb's copy carries only in-frame clones and drops some. The sample carries about 260,000 clones, about 90% recorded once. Sequences were obtained from peripheral blood. Every receptor here comes from a woman in her fifties or sixties with acute or convalescent COVID-19.

In this sample, this clone turned up a few times. This chain joins TRBV14 and TRBJ2-1, with D unclear. The CDR3 covers 14 residues. Germline V gene sequence: CDR1 SGHDN, CDR2 FVKESK. Trimming shortened V by 7 bases and J by 1 base, and 11 bases separated the two germline ends. CDR3 amino acids: CASTKTLSYNEQFF. Written as DNA, the CDR3 is TGTGCCAGCACTAAGACTTTATCCTACAATGAGCAGTTCTTC.

This chain links TRBV11-3 with TRBJ1-5; weak D call: TRBD1 (6 bases). V was pared by 0 bases and J by 5 bases, with 20 bases between. In germline, CDR1 is SGHNT, CDR2 YENEEA. The CDR3 runs 18 residues. CDR3 DNA sequence: TGTGCCAGCAGCTTAGAGGCAGGGGCCCCCATAGGGGATCAGCCCCAGCATTTT. Its translation is CASSLEAGAPIGDQPQHF.

The chain carries TRBV5-1 and TRBJ2-1, with D perhaps TRBD2 (6 bases). Germline loops: CDR1 SGHRS, CDR2 YFSETQ. With 4 bases removed from V and 0 bases from J, the gap between germline ends came to 17 bases. The length of the CDR3 is 17 residues. The CDR3 DNA reads TGCGCCAGCAGCCCCGTCCTCACCGGGGGCTCCTACAATGAGCAGTTCTTC. It encodes CASSPVLTGGSYNEQFF.

CDR3 in DNA: TGTGCCAGCAGTCCCACTCGGGAGGGAGGCTACACCTTC. Its translation is CASSPTREGGYTF. The chain recombines TRBV9 with TRBJ1-2; D unclear. The ends were cut back, 5 bases at V and 8 bases at J, with 16 bases in the middle. CDR1 and CDR2 (germline): SGDLS, YYNGEE. The CDR3 length is 13 residues.

The rearrangement links TRBV7-8 to TRBJ1-3; the D gene is possibly TRBD1 (6 bases). The germline V and J ends were trimmed by 5 bases and 4 bases, with 15 bases remaining between them. Per the germline V gene, CDR1 is SGHVS and CDR2 is FQNEAQ. CDR3 length equals 15 residues. The CDR3 DNA is TGTGCCAGCAGCCGGGGGCGCCAAATCGGAAACACCATATATTTT. Amino acid sequence: CASSRGRQIGNTIYF.

V is TRBV24-1 and J is TRBJ1-5, with D uncertain. V lost 3 bases to trimming and J lost 3 bases, with 17 bases between them. This CDR3 has 17 amino acids. CDR1 is KGHDR and CDR2 is SFDVKD in the germline V gene. CDR3 in amino acids: CATSDGRHSQHNQPQHF. In nucleotides, the CDR3 is TGTGCCACCAGTGATGGGAGACATTCTCAACACAATCAGCCCCAGCATTTT.

V and J are TRBV6-5 and TRBJ1-1; TRBD1 matches at 8 bases. Losses at the gene ends were 1 base for V and 1 base for J; bases not matched to a gene: 2. The germline V gene encodes CDR1 MNHEY and CDR2 SVGAGI. The CDR3 runs 15 residues. DNA of the CDR3: TGTGCCAGCAGTTACTTTGGGACAGGGAACACTGAAGCTTTCTTT. Translation gives CASSYFGTGNTEAFF.

The chain couples TRBV5-5 to TRBJ1-6, with D possibly TRBD1 on 6 matching bases. CDR1 and CDR2 from the germline V gene are SGHKS and YYEKEE (reference sequence). The CDR3 consists of 14 residues. The germline V and J ends were trimmed by 1 base and 9 bases, with 11 bases remaining between them. In nucleotides, the CDR3 is TGTGCCAGCAGCTTGACACAGGGCGGTTCACCCCTCCACTTT. Its translation: CASSLTQGGSPLHF. The full variable domain, rest sourced from reference TRBV5-5 and TRBJ1-6, is DAGVTQSPTHLIKTRGQQVTLRCSPISGHKSVSWYQQVLGQGPQFIFQYYEKEERGRGNFPDRFSARQFPNYSSELNVNALLLGDSALYLCASSLTQGGSPLHFGNGTRLTVT.

This chain joins TRBV4-2 and TRBJ2-1, with D uncertain. The length of the CDR3 is 13 residues. Germline CDR1 and CDR2: LGHNA and YNFKEQ. The germline V and J ends were trimmed by 1 base and 5 bases, with 6 bases remaining between them. The CDR3 reads CASSQVTNNEQFF. CDR3 bases: TGTGCCAGCAGCCAAGTCACTAACAATGAGCAGTTCTTC.

The V gene is TRBV19, the J gene TRBJ1-5, with D possibly matching TRBD1 (5 bases). Germline V CDR1 and CDR2: LNHDA, SQIVND (reference sequence). Trimming shortened V by 6 bases and J by 2 bases, and 11 bases separated the two germline ends. CDR3 length: 14 amino acids. The CDR3 bases are TGTGCCAGTAGAGGGGAGGATGGCAATCAGCCCCAGCATTTT. Translation: CASRGEDGNQPQHF.

This chain links TRBV7-9 with TRBJ1-2, with 8 positions matching TRBD1. The CDR3 totals 14 residues. J gave up 2 bases and V 5 bases, and 4 bases lay outside the gene matches. Germline V gives CDR1 SEHNR, CDR2 FQNEAQ (reference sequence). The DNA for the CDR3 is TGTGCCAGCAGCACACGACAGGGGAACTATGGCTACACCTTC. Residues: CASSTRQGNYGYTF.

The chain combines TRBV11-3 with TRBJ1-1; D call uncertain. The CDR3 runs 13 residues. V lost 0 bases and J 4 bases, leaving 6 bases between the germline ends. The germline gives CDR1 SGHNT, CDR2 YENEEA. The CDR3 spells CASSLDRSTEAFF. CDR3 in DNA: TGTGCCAGCAGCTTAGATCGGTCCACTGAAGCTTTCTTT.

The gene calls are TRBV12-5 and TRBJ2-2, with D possibly matching TRBD2 (7 bases). Germline CDR1 LGHNT, CDR2 FRNRAP. V shed 6 bases and J shed 6 bases, with 14 bases lying between them. The CDR3 length is 14 residues. CDR3 sequence (DNA): TGTGCTAGTGGGTACCAGGGGAGGGCCGGGGAGCTGTTTTTT. It specifies CASGYQGRAGELFF. Using reference TRBV12-5 and TRBJ2-2 for the parts outside the CDR3, the full variable domain is DARVTQTPRHKVTEMGQEVTMRCQPILGHNTVFWYRQTMMQGLELLAYFRNRAPLDDSGMPKDRFSAEMPDATLATLKIQPSEPRDSAVYFCASGYQGRAGELFFGEGSRLTVL.

This clone appeared a few times. This chain uses TRBV28 with TRBJ2-7; 10 nucleotides match TRBD1. Germline lookup yields CDR1 MDHEN and CDR2 SYDVKM. The CDR3 loop spans 15 amino acids. V was clipped by 5 bases and J by 6 bases; unmatched bases: 10. The CDR3 DNA is TGTGCCAGCAGTCCTCCCGGGACAGGGGTCGCCGAGCAGTACTTC. Translated: CASSPPGTGVAEQYF.